This T cell receptor (beta chain) comes out of a study of blood T cells in healthy people across ages. Study-wide results and limits: Long-lived and aged donors differed, with more naive CD4+ cells and higher diversity in the long-lived. The study lacked donor CMV status, which possibly confounded expanded clonotype changes. Among T cells, TCR beta diversity per million cells dropped roughly linearly as age rose.

CDR3 length: 16 amino acids. Trimming at V came to 4 bases and at J to 1 base, leaving 4 bases not matched to a gene. CDR1 LGHNA and CDR2 YSLEER come from the germline V gene. About this clonotype: Its antigen is not identified.

With a J-beta primer mix and a sample-barcoded 5' primer, a second PCR ran about 7 to 12 cycles. Every single cDNA molecule received a tag from a template-switch adaptor with 12 random nucleotides. Each CDR3 protein gets one entry after TCRdb re-called the 5' RACE reads with MiXCR. The sample shows 1.5 million to 2 million distinct CDR3 sequences, roughly 52% of them seen only once. The chain links TRBV4-3 to TRBJ2-3, with 11 bases fitting TRBD2. Input material: blood. The TCR was taken from a woman in her thirties or forties in good health. CDR3 nucleotides: TGCGCCAGCAGCCCGACTAGCGGGGAGGGCACAGATACGCAGTATTTT. Protein product: CASSPTSGEGTDTQYF.